The source of this T cell receptor beta chain is a study of read filtering for tumor transcriptome and immune sequencing. The overall study: Revised staging placed eight or nine patients in R-ISS I, 15 to 20 in II, six or seven in III.

Bone marrow was sampled from every patient at the time of active disease. From 300 to 400 ng of RNA, a library with molecular barcoded alpha/delta and beta/gamma adaptors was made. Via MiXCR, TCRdb re-called the reads, giving one row per CDR3 protein. The data contain roughly 68,000 distinct CDR3 sequences, approximately 15% of them singletons. The sequencing sample was made of a population of CD138-negative cells sorted from bone marrow. The sequence was collected from a donor aged 40 or older with multiple myeloma.

CDR3 DNA sequence: TGTGCCAGCAGCGCCACCGGGCTGCCCAAGTACTTC. Translating it yields CASSATGLPKYF. The V and J genes are TRBV3-1 and TRBJ2-7; D gene uncertain. Trimming removed 5 bases at V and 11 bases at J, with 16 bases between. This CDR3 has 12 residues. Germline V CDR1 and CDR2: LGHDT, YNNKEL (reference sequence).